This T cell receptor beta chain emerged from a study of blood T cell repertoires in COVID-19. Study background: The study drew acute and convalescent COVID-19 samples from the United States, Italy and Spain. PBMCs, B-cell-depleted T cells, or T cells were the source of the cDNA or gDNA that made up the material.

Per the germline V gene, CDR1 is SGHRS and CDR2 is YFSETQ. V shed 2 bases, J shed 3 bases, and the junction held 5 bases outside the gene matches. The CDR3 consists of 16 residues. Per the study methods: Estimates of nucleated cell counts were drawn from the amplification of reference gene primers. Sequencing used immunoSEQ multiplex PCR; TCRdb keeps in-frame clones, though not all of them. The D gene and trimming were derived from the DNA, and the V and J assignments and clone size from that table. Counted here are 120,000 or so clones, 90% occurring once; the ten biggest clones make up around 3.6%.

Sequenced input: peripheral blood. The rearrangement links TRBV5-1 to TRBJ2-6, with 7 bases identical to TRBD2. This TCR was sampled from a man between 50 and 59 years old with active COVID-19. CDR3 nucleotides: TGCGCCAGCAGCTTTGGGCCGGGAGGTGGGGCCAACGTCCTGACTTTC. Translation: CASSFGPGGGANVLTF.